This T cell receptor (beta chain) originates from a study of beta chain features in type 1 diabetes. With respect to this clone: The target antigen is unknown.

Between the trimmed V and J ends, which lost 6 bases and 7 bases, there was a span of 19 bases. This CDR3 comprises 15 residues. Germline values: CDR1 LNHDA, CDR2 SQIVND (reference sequence). The investigators reverse transcribed all of the isolated RNA, so they sequenced expressed TCRB transcripts. Deep immunoSEQ sequencing covered naive, central memory and regulatory T cell samples. The method was immunoSEQ multiplex PCR; TCRdb's version includes in-frame clones alone and lacks a portion of them. The sample yields around 250,000 clones, over 11% seen once. General study results and limits: There were fewer insertions and more deletions at the VDJ junctions of type 1 diabetes patients. All four CD4+ subsets of Type 1 diabetes patients contained TCRB CDR3s that were moderately but significantly shorter.

Via CD45RO/CCR7/CD25/CD127/CD95/CD27, cells of the CD4+ naive, central memory, regulatory and stem cell-like memory subsets were sorted. Sequenced: naive CD4+ T cells from blood. The chain uses TRBV19 and TRBJ1-5; the D gene is possibly TRBD1 (6 bases). The clonotype comes from a man aged 25 to 40 with type 1 diabetes. CDR3 in amino acids: CASSRGGRGSQPQHF. DNA of the CDR3: TGTGCCAGTAGCAGGGGTGGCAGGGGTTCCCAGCCCCAGCATTTT.